One and the same sample provided the 30 T cell receptor beta chains below, sequenced in a study of beta chain features in type 1 diabetes. Antigen specificity for these receptors is unknown. Expressed TCRB transcripts were sequenced, since all the RNA that had been isolated was reverse transcribed. Generated by immunoSEQ multiplex PCR, the TCRdb table keeps only in-frame clones and is missing some. The data show about 170,000 clones, about 7.9% seen once. Study outcomes and limitations: TCRB CDR3s from Type 1 diabetes patients were moderately but significantly shorter in all four CD4+ subsets.

Sequenced: central memory CD4+ T cells from blood. These receptors originate from a young man with type 1 diabetes.

The chain links TRBV5-1 to TRBJ1-6; 10 bases are shared with TRBD1. CDR1 is SGHRS and CDR2 is YFSETQ in the germline V gene. V shed 4 bases and J 14 bases; nucleotides not matched to a gene: 12. The CDR3 totals 15 residues. The CDR3 nucleotides read TGCGCCAGCAGCATAGACGGGACAGGGGTTAAAACCCTCCACTTT. As protein: CASSIDGTGVKTLHF.

The chain couples TRBV5-4 to TRBJ1-2; 7 nucleotides line up with TRBD1. The CDR3 runs 15 residues. Germline trimming cut 7 bases from V and 1 base from J; bases unmatched to any gene: 10. Germline V gene sequence: CDR1 SGHNT, CDR2 YYREEE (reference sequence). CDR3 DNA: TGTGCCAGCGGCGAGGGACAGAAACTTAACTATGGCTACACCTTC. This sequence encodes CASGEGQKLNYGYTF.

This chain links TRBV10-3 with TRBJ2-5; 7 bases line up with TRBD1. The CDR3 has 14 residues. V gave up 2 bases and J gave up 4 bases; unmatched junction bases: 4. Per the germline V gene, CDR1 is ENHRY and CDR2 is SYGVKD. The CDR3: CAISEDRDRETQYF. The CDR3 bases are TGTGCCATCAGTGAGGACCGGGACAGAGAGACCCAGTACTTC.

This clone was counted only a few times. DNA of the CDR3: TGTGCCAGCAGTCCCGGGACAGGGGGCAATGAGCAGTTCTTC. Its translation: CASSPGTGGNEQFF. The chain has TRBV7-9 and TRBJ2-1, with 11 bases identical to TRBD1. Trimming at V came to 6 bases and at J to 6 bases, leaving 4 bases not matched to a gene. Per germline, CDR1 SEHNR and CDR2 FQNEAQ (reference sequence). The CDR3 contains 14 residues.

The sample holds a few counts of this clone. In DNA form, the CDR3 reads TGTGCCAGCAGCGCCGGGACAGGGGGCATTGATACGCAGTATTTT. This codes for CASSAGTGGIDTQYF. The V call is TRBV7-9, the J call TRBJ2-3, with 12 nucleotides matching TRBD1. This CDR3 spans 15 amino acids. Germline V CDR1 and CDR2: SEHNR, FQNEAQ (reference sequence). V lost 5 bases to trimming and J lost 6 bases; unmatched junction nucleotides: 6.

The rearrangement links TRBV29-1 to TRBJ1-1, with TRBD1 matching over 7 bases. Trimming cost V 7 bases and J 4 bases; bases outside gene matches: 9. Germline values: CDR1 SQVTM, CDR2 ANQGSEA. This CDR3 region has 13 residues. CDR3: CSAETGYGTEAFF. CDR3 nucleotide sequence: TGCAGCGCAGAGACAGGGTATGGCACTGAAGCTTTCTTT.

The chain joins TRBV11-2 to TRBJ2-1, with D unclear. The CDR3 loop spans 13 amino acids. The V end was cut by 1 base, the J end by 8 bases, with 9 bases between. CDR1 SGHAT and CDR2 FQNNGV come from the germline V gene. CDR3 bases: TGTGCCAGCAGCTTAGGTAGCACCTATGAGCAGTTCTTC. This codes for CASSLGSTYEQFF.

This clone was detected only a few times. The chain is built from TRBV9 and TRBJ2-1; 12 bases map to TRBD2. This CDR3 comprises 17 residues. Losses at the gene ends were 0 bases for V and 7 bases for J; bases not matched to a gene: 8. Germline loops: CDR1 SGDLS, CDR2 YYNGEE. The CDR3 loop reads CASSVDSSGRDWNEQFF. DNA of the CDR3: TGTGCCAGCAGCGTAGATTCTAGCGGGAGGGATTGGAATGAGCAGTTCTTC.

The CDR3 DNA reads TGTGCCAGCTCAGGGACTGCAGTTCAAGAGACCCAGTACTTC. As protein: CASSGTAVQETQYF. The chain combines TRBV18 with TRBJ2-5; tentatively, D is TRBD2 (6 bases). The CDR3 contains 14 residues. V was clipped by 5 bases and J by 2 bases, with 12 bases between them. Germline CDR1 and CDR2: KGHSH and LQKENI.

This chain uses TRBV30 with TRBJ2-3, with TRBD2 as a possible D gene (6 bases). Germline CDR1 GTSNPN, CDR2 SVGIG (reference sequence). The CDR3 loop spans 12 amino acids. Trimming removed 3 bases at V and 7 bases at J, with 11 bases between. CDR3 nucleotides: TGTGCCTGGAGGGAGGGCACTTATACGCAGTATTTT. Amino acid sequence: CAWREGTYTQYF.

This chain connects TRBV4-1 to TRBJ1-2; 9 bases line up with TRBD1. The CDR3 runs 18 residues. The germline gives CDR1 MGHRA, CDR2 YSYEKL. V trimming: 2 bases; J trimming: 2 bases; junction bases outside the gene matches: 12. CDR3 in amino acids: CASSQFPPGQGTNYGYTF. DNA of the CDR3: TGCGCCAGCAGCCAATTCCCTCCGGGACAGGGAACAAACTATGGCTACACCTTC.

The CDR3 loop is CASSRQGANIQYF. The DNA of the CDR3 is TGTGCCAGCAGTCGACAGGGGGCAAACATTCAGTACTTC. V gene TRBV28 combines with J gene TRBJ2-4, with 10 bases lining up with TRBD1. From germline, CDR1 is MDHEN and CDR2 SYDVKM. J was trimmed by 6 bases and V by 5 bases; bases with no gene match: 1. The CDR3 has 13 amino acids. Full variable domain (remainder filled in from reference TRBV28 and TRBJ2-4): DVKVTQSSRYLVKRTGEKVFLECVQDMDHENMFWYRQDPGLGLRLIYFSYDVKMKEKGDIPEGYSVSREKKERFSLILESASTNQTSMYLCASSRQGANIQYFGAGTRLSVL.

The chain is built from TRBV4-1 and TRBJ2-3; D is unresolved. V was clipped by 1 base and J by 1 base, with 9 bases between them. CDR3 length equals 15 residues. CDR1 and CDR2 from the germline V gene are MGHRA and YSYEKL. CDR3 residues: CASSQVIRGTDTQYF. The CDR3 coding sequence is TGCGCCAGCAGCCAAGTTATCCGGGGCACAGATACGCAGTATTTT.

CDR3 in DNA: TGTGCCAGCTCACAGACAGGGTCTGAGCAGTACTTC. Encoded protein: CASSQTGSEQYF. J is TRBJ2-7 and V is TRBV18; 7 bases are shared with TRBD1. Germline V gene sequence: CDR1 KGHSH, CDR2 LQKENI. V gave up 4 bases and J gave up 7 bases; unmatched junction bases: 4. CDR3 length equals 12 residues. The full variable domain, completed using reference TRBV18 and TRBJ2-7, is NAGVMQNPRHLVRRRGQEARLRCSPMKGHSHVYWYRQLPEEGLKFMVYLQKENIIDESGMPKERFSAEFPKEGPSILRIQQVVRGDSAAYFCASSQTGSEQYFGPGTRLTVT.

In this sample, this clone turned up a few times. In the same sample, other DNA sequences code for this CDR3. V is TRBV11-2 and J is TRBJ2-7; TRBD1 matches 7 bases. The germline gives CDR1 SGHAT, CDR2 FQNNGV. V gave up 3 bases and J gave up 1 base; unmatched junction bases: 3. This CDR3 is 14 amino acids long. The CDR3 DNA is TGTGCCAGCAGCTTGTACAGGGGTTCCTACGAGCAGTACTTC. Amino acids: CASSLYRGSYEQYF.

A remark on this clone: The junction does not match germline at one end; this may be a read error. The chain couples TRBV5-5 to TRBJ2-7, with 10 bases identical to TRBD1. This CDR3 is 15 amino acids long. Germline loops: CDR1 SGHKS, CDR2 YYEKEE (reference sequence). The DNA for the CDR3 is TGCGCCAGCAGCACTTTCGGGACAGGGGACTACGAGCAGTACTTC. Amino acid sequence: CASSTFGTGDYEQYF.

This clone was seen many times. In the same sample, other DNA sequences code for this CDR3. The chain carries TRBV7-2 and TRBJ2-1; maybe TRBD2 (5 bases). V was clipped by 5 bases and J by 7 bases, with 9 bases between them. The CDR3 length is 12 residues. Germline V CDR1 and CDR2: SGHTA, FQGNSA. The CDR3 nucleotides read TGTGCCAGCAGCGCGACGGGGAATGAGCAGTTCTTC. This translates into CASSATGNEQFF. Looking up the rest from reference TRBV7-2 and TRBJ2-1 gives the full variable domain: GAGVSQSPSNKVTEKGKDVELRCDPISGHTALYWYRQSLGQGLEFLIYFQGNSAPDKSGLPSDRFSAERTGGSVSTLTIQRTQQEDSAVYLCASSATGNEQFFGPGTRLTVL.

A remark on this clone: Mismatch with germline at one junction end may stem from a read error. The chain joins TRBV5-4 to TRBJ1-4, with D unresolved. The CDR3 is 14 amino acids. Germline assignment: CDR1 SGHNT and CDR2 YYREEE (reference sequence). The CDR3 region is CASSQEARGQKLFF. DNA of the CDR3: TGCGCCAGCAGCCAGGAAGCACGAGGGCAAAAACTGTTTTTT.

This clone has just a few counts. This CDR3 is CASSLAGLALSYEQYF. The CDR3 nucleotides read TGTGCCAGCAGCTTAGCGGGACTAGCGTTATCCTACGAGCAGTACTTC. The V gene is TRBV7-2, the J gene TRBJ2-7; 10 bases line up with TRBD2. CDR3 size: 16 residues. Germline V gene sequence: CDR1 SGHTA, CDR2 FQGNSA. V was clipped by 0 bases and J by 1 base; unmatched bases: 3.

V gene TRBV7-9 combines with J gene TRBJ1-4; D remains unclear. Germline V CDR1 and CDR2: SEHNR, FQNEAQ (reference sequence). The length of the CDR3 is 13 residues. V gave up 8 bases and J gave up 7 bases, with 14 bases separating them. CDR3 bases: TGTGCCAGCCGGCGTGGGCAAGGTGAAAAACTGTTTTTT. Its translation: CASRRGQGEKLFF. The full variable domain, its missing parts supplied by reference TRBV7-9 and TRBJ1-4, is DTGVSQNPRHKITKRGQNVTFRCDPISEHNRLYWYRQTLGQGPEFLTYFQNEAQLEKSRLLSDRFSAERPKGSFSTLEIQRTEQGDSAMYLCASRRGQGEKLFFGSGTQLSVL.

The table lists this clone with a few counts. The genes are TRBV7-2 and TRBJ2-7, with D possibly matching TRBD2 (5 bases). Trimming cost V 1 base and J 4 bases, with 8 bases left between them. Germline assignment: CDR1 SGHTA and CDR2 FQGNSA. CDR3 length: 13 residues. The CDR3 coding sequence is TGTGCCAGCAGCTTAGAACGGAGGTACGAGCAGTACTTC. Translating gives CASSLERRYEQYF.

This clone showed up just a few times. The CDR3 is CASSPNTGRNTEAFF. CDR3 nucleotide sequence: TGCGCCAGCAGCCCTAACACAGGGCGGAACACTGAAGCTTTCTTT. V and J are TRBV5-1 and TRBJ1-1; a weak D match, TRBD1 (6 bases). V lost 4 bases, J lost 1 base, and 14 bases lay in between. Germline V lookup: CDR1 SGHRS, CDR2 YFSETQ. This CDR3 is 15 amino acids long. The full variable domain, rest sourced from reference TRBV5-1 and TRBJ1-1, is KAGVTQTPRYLIKTRGQQVTLSCSPISGHRSVSWYQQTPGQGLQFLFEYFSETQRNKGNFPGRFSGRQFSNSRSEMNVSTLELGDSALYLCASSPNTGRNTEAFFGQGTRLTVV.

This clone was observed a handful of times. CDR3 protein: CATSKPGYNEQFF. The CDR3 region has the DNA TGTGCCACCAGCAAACCGGGGTACAATGAGCAGTTCTTC. The chain joins TRBV15 to TRBJ2-1; tentative D call: TRBD2 (5 bases). Trimming took off 4 bases at V and 4 bases at J, with 8 bases between the two ends. CDR1 and CDR2 from the germline V gene are LNHNV and YYDKDF (reference sequence). This CDR3 is built from 13 residues.

This clone has a single count. The chain uses TRBV27 and TRBJ2-1; 8 bases are a match to TRBD2. V was clipped by 6 bases and J by 2 bases; unmatched bases: 3. CDR1 is MNHEY and CDR2 is SMNVEV in the germline V gene (reference sequence). The CDR3 has 14 amino acids. The DNA of the CDR3 is TGTGCCAGCAGGGCTAGCGGGCCCTACAATGAGCAGTTCTTC. Translated, it gives CASRASGPYNEQFF.

The rearrangement links TRBV4-3 to TRBJ2-2; the D gene is possibly TRBD1 (6 bases). The CDR3 is 16 residues long. Between the trimmed V and J ends, which lost 0 bases and 1 base, there was a span of 9 bases. Germline V gene lookup returns CDR1 LGHNA and CDR2 YSLEER. In DNA, the CDR3 is TGCGCCAGCAGCCAAGAAGGACAGAAGAACACCGGGGAGCTGTTTTTT. This encodes CASSQEGQKNTGELFF.

The chain has TRBV6-5 and TRBJ1-5; the match to TRBD1 covers 9 bases. Germline values: CDR1 MNHEY, CDR2 SVGAGI. With V trimmed by 2 bases and J by 7 bases, 3 bases remained unmatched. CDR3 size: 14 residues. CDR3 nucleotide sequence: TGTGCCAGCAGTTACACAGGGGGCCGGCAGCCCCAGCATTTT. Encoded protein: CASSYTGGRQPQHF.

This clone was observed a few times. The V gene is TRBV2, the J gene TRBJ2-3, with 9 nucleotides matching TRBD2. The V gene end was trimmed by 8 bases and the J gene end by 5 bases; junction bases not matched to a gene: 5. The germline V gene encodes CDR1 SNHLY and CDR2 FYNNEI. The CDR3 spans 13 residues. CDR3 residues: CASSRGGQDTQYF. The CDR3 DNA reads as TGTGCCAGCTCGCGGGGGGGCCAAGATACGCAGTATTTT.

This clone was seen a few times. The chain carries TRBV13 and TRBJ2-2; no definite D call. Germline V lookup: CDR1 PRHDT, CDR2 FYEKMQ (reference sequence). This CDR3 has 13 residues. Trimming shortened V by 1 base and J by 7 bases, and 7 bases separated the two germline ends. The CDR3 DNA is TGTGCCAGCAGCTTAGAGCGTCACGGGGAGCTGTTTTTT. Translating gives CASSLERHGELFF.

This clone has just a few counts. CDR3 loop: CASSGTAEANVLTF. The DNA of the CDR3 is TGTGCCAGCAGTGGGACTGCGGAGGCCAACGTCCTGACTTTC. This chain joins TRBV28 and TRBJ2-6; TRBD2 might be the D (6 bases). Germline-derived CDR1 and CDR2 are MDHEN and SYDVKM. The CDR3 totals 14 residues. V lost 5 bases to trimming and J lost 6 bases, with 11 bases between them.

V and J are TRBV5-1 and TRBJ2-5; 9 bases line up with TRBD1. Germline assignment: CDR1 SGHRS and CDR2 YFSETQ. V was clipped by 4 bases and J by 5 bases; unmatched bases: 6. The CDR3 consists of 14 residues. CDR3 residues: CASSPYRGLETQYF. The CDR3 nucleotides are TGCGCCAGCAGCCCCTACAGGGGGCTGGAGACCCAGTACTTC.